These 26 T cell receptor beta chains share one sample of origin, sequenced in a study of siplizumab effects on memory and regulatory T cells. Sequencing was performed with immunoSEQ multiplex PCR; in TCRdb, only in-frame clones are kept and a portion is missing. Of under 70,000 clones in the sample, roughly 78% were seen once. The specimen sequenced was memory CD4+ T cells sorted from blood. All receptors derive from a human donor in good health.

CDR3 bases: TGTGCCAGCAGTTTAAGGACAGGAGGTCAGCCCCAGCATTTT. Protein sequence: CASSLRTGGQPQHF. The chain uses TRBV28 and TRBJ1-5; 7 bases map to TRBD1. Germline values: CDR1 MDHEN, CDR2 SYDVKM. The CDR3 extends over 14 amino acids. V lost 2 bases, J lost 6 bases, and 4 bases stayed unmatched.

J is TRBJ1-1 and V is TRBV10-3; D unclear. The CDR3 extends over 13 amino acids. Trimming took 10 bases from V and 1 from J, leaving 13 bases between them. Germline loops: CDR1 ENHRY, CDR2 SYGVKD. In DNA form, the CDR3 reads TGTGCCACGTTAGTTACAGCGAACACTGAAGCTTTCTTT. Its protein is CATLVTANTEAFF.

This chain links TRBV11-3 with TRBJ2-5; 7 nucleotides agree with TRBD1. Germline-derived CDR1 and CDR2 are SGHNT and YENEEA. The CDR3 runs to 14 residues. The ends lost 5 bases at V and 5 bases at J; junction bases unmatched: 8. The CDR3 nucleotides read TGTGCCAGCAGCCAAGGGGGCACTGGGGAGACCCAGTACTTC. It yields the protein CASSQGGTGETQYF.

This chain connects TRBV29-1 to TRBJ1-1; no reliable D call. The CDR3 is made up of 13 amino acids. V was shortened by 5 bases and J by 3 bases, with 13 bases between the two germline ends. Germline lookup yields CDR1 SQVTM and CDR2 ANQGSEA. The CDR3 region is CSVRNEFYTEAFF. Written as DNA, the CDR3 is TGCAGCGTTCGCAATGAATTCTACACTGAAGCTTTCTTT.

The chain has TRBV7-8 and TRBJ1-3; D is perhaps TRBD1 (5 bases). CDR1 is SGHVS, CDR2 FQNEAQ, per germline. The CDR3 contains 14 residues. Trimming shortened V by 9 bases and J by 3 bases, and 15 bases separated the two germline ends. CDR3 protein: CASRGGTSGNTIYF. DNA for the CDR3: TGTGCCAGTCGGGGGGGGACTAGTGGAAACACCATATATTTT.

The rearrangement links TRBV18 to TRBJ2-1; TRBD2 matches at 9 bases. Trimming at V came to 1 base and at J to 4 bases, leaving 8 bases not matched to a gene. This CDR3 spans 17 amino acids. In germline, CDR1 is KGHSH, CDR2 LQKENI. CDR3: CASSPRPTSGPYNEQFF. CDR3 sequence (DNA): TGTGCCAGCTCACCACGTCCGACTAGCGGACCTTACAATGAGCAGTTCTTC.

The rearrangement uses TRBV30 and TRBJ2-1; 15 bases align to TRBD2. J gave up 3 bases and V 8 bases, and 2 bases lay outside the gene matches. The germline V gene has CDR1 GTSNPN and CDR2 SVGIG (reference sequence). There are 14 residues in the CDR3. The CDR3 protein is CARTSGGVYNEQFF. Written as DNA, the CDR3 is TGTGCCAGGACTAGCGGGGGGGTCTACAATGAGCAGTTCTTC. The whole variable domain, filled in from reference TRBV30 and TRBJ2-1, reads SQTIHQWPATLVQPVGSPLSLECTVEGTSNPNLYWYRQAAGRGLQLLFYSVGIGQISSEVPQNLSASRPQDRQFILSSKKLLLSDSGFYLCARTSGGVYNEQFFGPGTRLTVL.

In the case of this clone: At one end, the junction sequence differs from germline, possibly due to a read error. J is TRBJ1-1 and V is TRBV4-1; D is perhaps TRBD1 (5 bases). The V gene's germline CDR1 is MGHRA and CDR2 YSYEKL. This CDR3 spans 15 amino acids. The CDR3 here is CASTQGRGSNTEAFF. CDR3 coding DNA: TGCGCCAGCACCCAAGGTAGGGGCTCGAACACTGAAGCTTTCTTT.

This clone was found once. This chain joins TRBV28 and TRBJ2-1; unclear D gene. This CDR3 contains 14 residues. CDR1 and CDR2 from the germline V gene are MDHEN and SYDVKM. V lost 6 bases and J 0 bases, leaving 9 bases between the germline ends. The CDR3 DNA is TGTGCCAGCAGGGGCCTGAGCTCCTACAATGAGCAGTTCTTC. Amino acids: CASRGLSSYNEQFF.

Remarks on this clone: At the DNA level, this CDR3 is encoded by other sequences in the same sample as well. The V gene is TRBV7-2, the J gene TRBJ2-1, with D unresolved. The CDR3 is 13 residues long. Germline-derived CDR1 and CDR2 are SGHTA and FQGNSA. Trimming left V 0 bases short and J 5 bases short, with 5 bases between. The CDR3 reads CASSLARDNEQFF. The CDR3 DNA follows: TGTGCCAGCAGCTTAGCCCGGGACAATGAGCAGTTCTTC.

The rearrangement uses TRBV7-2 and TRBJ1-1; D possibly corresponds to TRBD1 (6 bases). From germline, CDR1 is SGHTA and CDR2 FQGNSA. CDR3 length: 14 amino acids. Trimming cost V 1 base and J 8 bases, with 14 bases left between them. In DNA form, the CDR3 reads TGTGCCAGCAGCTTAGGGGGGGCGGTTATCGAAGCTTTCTTT. This sequence encodes CASSLGGAVIEAFF.

The chain is built from TRBV2 and TRBJ1-6; TRBD1 aligns across 9 bases. J was trimmed by 9 bases and V by 6 bases; bases with no gene match: 15. The CDR3 has 17 residues. Germline V gene sequence: CDR1 SNHLY, CDR2 FYNNEI. CDR3 region: CASSLPPTGGLRSPLHF. The CDR3 nucleotides read TGTGCCAGCAGCCTGCCCCCGACAGGGGGTTTACGTTCACCCCTCCACTTT.

This clone was counted only a few times. The chain has TRBV28 and TRBJ2-3; D assignment may be TRBD1 or TRBD2 (6 bases each). CDR1 is MDHEN, CDR2 SYDVKM, per germline. The CDR3 runs 17 residues. Trimming removed 7 bases from V and 0 bases from J, with 20 bases in between. The CDR3 sequence: CASTTLGGSYSTDTQYF. In DNA form, the CDR3 reads TGTGCCAGCACCACCCTAGGGGGGTCCTACAGCACAGATACGCAGTATTTT.

V gene TRBV29-1 combines with J gene TRBJ2-3; 9 bases match TRBD2. The CDR3 has 14 residues. Germline values: CDR1 SQVTM, CDR2 ANQGSEA. The junction had 13 bases not matched to a gene; V was cut back by 7 bases and J by 8 bases. The CDR3: CSAMTGGGAGTQYF. The CDR3 DNA is TGCAGCGCTATGACAGGCGGGGGGGCCGGTACGCAGTATTTT.

This chain joins TRBV6-6 and TRBJ1-2; D uncertain. Deletions cut 5 bases from V and 8 bases from J, with 15 bases between. In germline, CDR1 is MNHNY, CDR2 SVGAGI (reference sequence). The CDR3 runs to 13 residues. The CDR3 protein is CASSPGGLGGYTF. CDR3 in DNA: TGTGCCAGCAGTCCAGGTGGCCTTGGGGGCTACACCTTC.

Here the CDR3 reads CASSRQGGSTEAFF. CDR3 DNA sequence: TGTGCCAGCAGTCGACAGGGAGGTAGCACTGAAGCTTTCTTT. J is TRBJ1-1 and V is TRBV6-6, with 7 bases aligning to TRBD1. The CDR3 consists of 14 residues. The V gene's germline CDR1 is MNHNY and CDR2 SVGAGI (reference sequence). After removal of 5 bases from V and 4 bases from J, the junction contained 7 bases not matched to a gene.

This clone has just one count. This sequence joins TRBV9 and TRBJ2-6, with D possibly being TRBD1 (6 bases). V was cut by 0 bases and J by 0 bases, with 19 bases left in between. Germline CDR1 SGDLS, CDR2 YYNGEE. CDR3 length equals 20 residues. Written as DNA, the CDR3 is TGTGCCAGCAGCGTAGAGTACGTGGGACACTTAAACTCTGGGGCCAACGTCCTGACTTTC. Translating it yields CASSVEYVGHLNSGANVLTF.

Note on this clone: One end of the junction does not line up with germline, which may come from a read error. The CDR3 reads CASSPDNYDYTF. DNA of the CDR3: TGTGCCAGCTCACCGGATAACTATGACTACACCTTC. This chain uses TRBV18 with TRBJ1-2; D gene ambiguous. This CDR3 is 12 amino acids long. CDR1 is KGHSH and CDR2 is LQKENI in the germline V gene.

The V and J genes are TRBV7-9 and TRBJ2-2, with a weak D call TRBD2 (6 bases). Trimming cost V 4 bases and J 6 bases, with 18 bases left between them. The CDR3 extends over 16 amino acids. Germline V gene data show CDR1 as SEHNR and CDR2 as FQNEAQ (reference sequence). CDR3 protein: CASSWGTSGFAGELFF. In nucleotides, the CDR3 is TGTGCCAGCAGCTGGGGGACCAGCGGGTTTGCCGGGGAGCTGTTTTTT. The entire variable domain, with the rest obtained from reference TRBV7-9 and TRBJ2-2, is as follows: DTGVSQNPRHKITKRGQNVTFRCDPISEHNRLYWYRQTLGQGPEFLTYFQNEAQLEKSRLLSDRFSAERPKGSFSTLEIQRTEQGDSAMYLCASSWGTSGFAGELFFGEGSRLTVL.

This clone was seen more than once but under ten times. The V gene is TRBV10-3, the J gene TRBJ1-1; possibly TRBD1 for D (5 bases). This CDR3 region has 15 residues. V shed 4 bases and J shed 0 bases, with 12 bases lying between them. In germline, CDR1 is ENHRY, CDR2 SYGVKD. CDR3 DNA sequence: TGTGCCATCAGTGGCGACAGAGCCATGAACACTGAAGCTTTCTTT. It codes for CAISGDRAMNTEAFF.

This chain uses TRBV1 with TRBJ2-3; the D call TRBD2 from the table was never checked on the DNA. TRBV1 is noted as a pseudogene. The CDR3 consists of 15 residues. The CDR3 sequence is CTSDAGGSSTDTQYF. As DNA, the CDR3 is TGCACCAGCGACGCCGGGGGGTCTAGCACAGATACGCAGTATTTT.

The chain links TRBV5-5 to TRBJ2-2; 8 bases are a match to TRBD1. V gave up 4 bases and J gave up 6 bases; unmatched junction bases: 11. Germline V gives CDR1 SGHKS, CDR2 YYEKEE (reference sequence). The CDR3 sequence is 16 residues long. The DNA of the CDR3 is TGTGCCAGCAGCCCCTGGTCAGGGGGCGCGTCCGGGGAGCTGTTTTTT. This gives the protein CASSPWSGGASGELFF.

J is TRBJ2-5 and V is TRBV11-3; 10 bases match TRBD1. Germline lookup yields CDR1 SGHNT and CDR2 YENEEA. Trimming at V came to 4 bases and at J to 4 bases, leaving 3 bases not matched to a gene. The CDR3 is 14 amino acids. The CDR3 nucleotides are TGTGCCAGCAGCTCAGGACAGGGGGGAGAGACCCAGTACTTC. This sequence encodes CASSSGQGGETQYF.

The chain is built from TRBV15 and TRBJ1-5; 7 nucleotides agree with TRBD1. Germline loops: CDR1 LNHNV, CDR2 YYDKDF (reference sequence). CDR3 size: 15 residues. V shed 5 bases, J shed 2 bases, and the junction held 6 bases outside the gene matches. DNA for the CDR3: TGTGCCACCAGCTCACCCGGGACAGGCAATCAGCCCCAGCATTTT. Translation: CATSSPGTGNQPQHF.

The chain recombines TRBV5-6 with TRBJ1-1; unclear D gene. The V and J ends lost 1 base and 4 bases respectively, with 8 bases between them. The CDR3 is made up of 13 amino acids. Germline CDR1 is SGHDT and CDR2 is YYEEEE. CDR3 coding DNA: TGTGCCAGCAGCTTGCCTGGTTCCACTGAAGCTTTCTTT. It translates to CASSLPGSTEAFF.

V is TRBV6-6 and J is TRBJ1-4; D is ambiguous. Germline assignment: CDR1 MNHNY and CDR2 SVGAGI (reference sequence). V lost 4 bases to trimming and J lost 8 bases, with 8 bases between them. The CDR3 spans 12 residues. CDR3 coding DNA: TGTGCCAGCAGTTCCCGAGTCGAAAAACTGTTTTTT. Translating it yields CASSSRVEKLFF.